The clone carrying this TCR beta chain was seen a few times. Its antigen is not known. Germline V gene lookup returns CDR1 KGHDR and CDR2 SFDVKD. The CDR3 sequence is 12 residues long. The ends were cut back, 4 bases at V and 6 bases at J, with 8 bases in the middle. The data were obtained in a study of identical twins. General study points: Sequences that were beta out-of-frame showed weaker excess twin sharing. A lower insertion count was a feature of abundant cord blood beta clonotypes, with no such feature in memory repertoires.

A universal primer site came from template switching; cDNA carried unique molecular identifiers. TCRdb redid the calling of the 5' RACE reads with MiXCR, one entry per CDR3 protein. Seen here are about 260,000 distinct CDR3 sequences, 7% observed once, and the top ten hold under 4%. This same sample was also part of a study on yellow fever vaccine responses in identical twins.

The chain employs TRBV24-1 and TRBJ2-5; D remains ambiguous. The sample comprised memory (CD45RO+) T cells sorted from blood. The TCR comes from a woman between 18 and 29 years old in good health. The CDR3 loop is CATSDPLKTQYF. In DNA form, the CDR3 reads TGTGCCACCAGTGACCCCCTTAAGACCCAGTACTTC.